This TCR beta chain is from a study of cytomegalovirus exposure and HLA in healthy donors. About the research overall: The roughly 130 validation repertoires used the same platform as the 650 to 750 first-cohort repertoires, a later analysis reported. Findings and caveats of the study: A classifier reportedly called cytomegalovirus status with high sensitivity and specificity. First-cohort TCR clusters tended to co-occur in the 120 or so validation repertoires, a later analysis found.

On this clone itself: Its antigen is currently unknown.

Germline V gives CDR1 KGHSH, CDR2 LQKENI. Trimming at V came to 6 bases and at J to 4 bases, leaving 4 bases not matched to a gene. CDR3 size: 14 residues. The protocol was immunoSEQ multiplex PCR, while the TCRdb copy is restricted to in-frame clones and leaves out a portion. Found here are around 170,000 clones, 85% of them singletons; the top ten hold about 17%. The sample consisted of PBMCs. The chain couples TRBV18 to TRBJ2-3, with 10 bases aligning to TRBD1. The clonotype originates from a man between 18 and 35 years old in good health and CMV-seropositive. CDR3: CASSLGTGADTQYF. In nucleotides, the CDR3 is TGTGCCAGCTCCCTAGGGACAGGGGCAGATACGCAGTATTTT.